The following is a T cell receptor beta chain sequence with its context. The length of the CDR3 is 13 residues. Germline V lookup: CDR1 SEHNR, CDR2 FQNEAQ (reference sequence). V shed 1 base and J shed 5 bases, with 7 bases lying between them. The data derive from a study of blood T cell repertoires in COVID-19. Study context: COVID-19 samples, acute and convalescent, were from the United States, Italy and Spain. From T cells, B-cell-depleted T cells, or PBMCs came the material, which was cDNA or gDNA.

Seattle participants joined during active infection and were tracked over time. Sequenced by immunoSEQ multiplex PCR; TCRdb stores in-frame clones only, minus some. The data contain some 68,000 clones, about nine tenths of them singletons. The gene calls are TRBV7-9 and TRBJ2-3, with TRBD2 as a possible D gene (5 bases). Source material: peripheral blood. This TCR was recovered from a man aged 50 to 60 with COVID-19, enrolled during active disease. The CDR3 loop is CASSLVAQDTQYF. The CDR3 nucleotides read TGTGCCAGCAGCTTAGTAGCGCAAGATACGCAGTATTTT.